Listed below are T cell receptor beta chains from one sample, sequenced in a study of T cell responses to AZD1222 COVID-19 vaccine. The protocol was immunoSEQ multiplex PCR, while the TCRdb copy is restricted to in-frame clones and leaves out a portion. The sample holds 110,000 or so clones, about 88% seen once. Sequences were derived from peripheral blood, sampled 28 days after the second AZD1222 dose. The source is an adult who received the AZD1222 COVID-19 vaccine. Both conserved end residues are part of each CDR3. The D gene is left open where the match is weak. Clone sizes are given selectively: once, few, many, or a class where the clone is expanded.

d_call | j_call | clone_size | v_call | cdr3_aa | cdr3_nt
NA | TRBJ1-2 | NA | TRBV11-2 | CASSSTALANYGYTF | TGTGCCAGCAGCTCAACCGCCCTAGCTAACTATGGCTACACCTTC
TRBD1 | TRBJ1-5 | NA | TRBV6-6 | CASRDTGDQPQHF | TGTGCCAGCAGGGATACAGGGGACCAGCCCCAGCATTTT
NA | TRBJ1-1 | once | TRBV5-1 | CASSLEGGKHTEAFF | TGCGCCAGCAGCTTGGAGGGCGGGAAGCACACTGAAGCTTTCTTT
TRBD1 | TRBJ2-3 | NA | TRBV5-1 | CASSSFQGASDTQYF | TGCGCCAGCAGCTCATTTCAGGGGGCGTCAGATACGCAGTATTTT
TRBD1 | TRBJ2-1 | NA | TRBV11-2 | CASSSQGNEQFF | TGTGCCAGCAGCTCACAGGGGAATGAGCAGTTCTTC
NA | TRBJ1-3 | NA | TRBV5-1 | CASSTRGLENTIYF | TGCGCCAGCAGCACGCGGGGGCTAGAAAACACCATATATTTT
TRBD1 | TRBJ2-1 | NA | TRBV29-1 | CSVLGGQGYNEQFF | TGCAGCGTTCTAGGGGGACAGGGTTACAATGAGCAGTTCTTC
NA | TRBJ2-3 | NA | TRBV15 | CATSRAGFGDTQYF | TGTGCCACCAGCAGAGCCGGATTCGGGGATACGCAGTATTTT
TRBD1 | TRBJ1-5 | few | TRBV5-1 | CAKRTGGYSNQPQHF | TGCGCGAAACGGACAGGGGGCTATAGCAATCAGCCCCAGCATTTT
NA | TRBJ1-1 | NA | TRBV11-2 | CASSWRVNTEAFF | TGTGCCAGCAGCTGGAGGGTGAACACTGAAGCTTTCTTT
NA | TRBJ1-2 | NA | TRBV2 | CASTSRGGNYGYTF | TGTGCCAGCACTTCCCGGGGGGGGAACTATGGCTACACCTTC
NA | TRBJ2-7 | NA | TRBV4-3 | CASSQDRGASYEQYF | TGCGCCAGCAGCCAAGATCGGGGGGCCTCCTACGAGCAGTACTTC
NA | TRBJ2-3 | NA | TRBV9 | CASSVAEGVGDTQYF | TGTGCCAGCAGCGTAGCGGAGGGGGTTGGCGATACGCAGTATTTT
NA | TRBJ2-1 | NA | TRBV14 | CASSPRTGRGYNEQFF | TGTGCCAGCAGCCCCCGGACAGGGAGGGGGTACAATGAGCAGTTCTTC
NA | TRBJ1-2 | NA | TRBV4-1 | CASSQDLGMRYGYTF | TGCGCCAGCAGCCAAGATCTGGGAATGCGCTATGGCTACACCTTC
TRBD1 | TRBJ1-6 | NA | TRBV27 | CASSFPPGTGHPNSPLHF | TGTGCCAGCAGTTTCCCCCCAGGGACAGGCCATCCAAATTCACCCCTCCACTTT
NA | TRBJ1-1 | NA | TRBV27 | CASSLSMNTEAFF | TGTGCCAGCAGTTTAAGTATGAACACTGAAGCTTTCTTT
NA | TRBJ2-1 | NA | TRBV6-5 | CASSYSGGRTAEQFF | TGTGCCAGCAGTTACTCGGGGGGGCGGACGGCTGAGCAGTTCTTC
TRBD1 | TRBJ1-5 | NA | TRBV2 | CASTRDRGGNQPQHF | TGTGCCAGCACCAGGGACAGGGGTGGCAATCAGCCCCAGCATTTT
TRBD1 | TRBJ1-2 | few | TRBV27 | CASSDRGGYGYTF | TGTGCCAGCAGCGACAGGGGGGGCTATGGCTACACCTTC
TRBD1 | TRBJ1-2 | NA | TRBV6-1 | CASSERSGGRNYGYTF | TGTGCCAGCAGTGAACGGTCAGGGGGCCGAAACTATGGCTACACCTTC
NA | TRBJ1-1 | NA | TRBV25-1 | CANQRAGWNTEAFF | TGTGCCAACCAGAGAGCGGGGTGGAACACTGAAGCTTTCTTT
NA | TRBJ1-1 | few | TRBV6-2/TRBV6-3 | CASSYPLATGRIVTEAFF | TGTGCCAGCAGTTACCCTTTGGCCACAGGGAGGATAGTGACTGAAGCTTTCTTT
TRBD2 | TRBJ2-7 | NA | TRBV11-3 | CASSLDPSGSYEQYF | TGTGCCAGCAGCTTAGACCCTAGCGGCTCCTACGAGCAGTACTTC
TRBD1 | TRBJ2-7 | NA | TRBV28 | CASRDGTAYEQYF | TGTGCCAGCAGAGACGGGACAGCCTACGAGCAGTACTTC
NA | TRBJ2-5 | NA | TRBV7-7 | CASSLSLTETQYF | TGTGCTAGCAGCTTGTCTCTAACGGAGACCCAGTACTTC
NA | TRBJ1-1 | NA | TRBV30 | CAWSHPGGHEAFF | TGTGCCTGGAGCCACCCCGGGGGCCACGAGGCTTTCTTT
TRBD1 | TRBJ1-5 | NA | TRBV5-8 | CASSLGQGSNQPQHF | TGTGCCAGCAGCTTGGGACAGGGTAGCAATCAGCCCCAGCATTTT
TRBD1 | TRBJ2-1 | NA | TRBV6-5 | CARPLGTVYNEQFF | TGTGCCAGGCCTCTGGGGACAGTATACAATGAGCAGTTCTTC
TRBD1 | TRBJ1-6 | many | TRBV7-9 | CASSPQGTGGNSPLHF | TGTGCCAGCAGCCCCCAAGGGACAGGGGGTAATTCACCCCTCCACTTT
NA | TRBJ1-1 | NA | TRBV18 | CASSFTNTEAFF | TGTGCCAGCTCATTTACGAACACTGAAGCTTTCTTT
TRBD2 | TRBJ2-2 | NA | TRBV7-2 | CASSQRSSGGALNTGELFF | TGTGCCAGCAGTCAACGTTCGAGCGGGGGGGCTTTGAACACCGGGGAGCTGTTTTTT
NA | TRBJ2-7 | NA | TRBV19 | CASSIDRYYEQYF | TGTGCCAGTAGTATAGATCGGTACTACGAGCAGTACTTC
NA | TRBJ2-2 | NA | TRBV7-9 | CASTPTVANTGELFF | TGTGCCAGCACCCCGACCGTGGCGAACACCGGGGAGCTGTTTTTT
NA | TRBJ2-2 | NA | TRBV2 | CASSEGGFWGAGELFF | TGTGCCAGCAGTGAAGGGGGTTTCTGGGGAGCCGGGGAGCTGTTTTTT
TRBD2 | TRBJ2-3 | NA | TRBV3-1/TRBV3-2 | CASSQDRLAGGRDTQYF | TGTGCCAGCAGCCAAGATAGACTAGCGGGGGGTCGAGATACGCAGTATTTT
NA | TRBJ2-2 | NA | TRBV11-3 | CASSLVPGVANTGELFF | TGTGCCAGCAGCTTAGTGCCAGGGGTCGCGAACACCGGGGAGCTGTTTTTT
NA | TRBJ1-5 | once | TRBV30 | CAWSAASTSSNQPQHF | TGTGCCTGGAGTGCGGCCTCGACATCTAGCAATCAGCCCCAGCATTTT
NA | TRBJ2-1 | NA | TRBV2 | CASSEALLKQFF | TGTGCCAGCAGTGAAGCGCTTCTGAAGCAGTTCTTC
NA | TRBJ1-5 | NA | TRBV19 | CASSIVGGRAQHF | TGTGCCAGTAGTATAGTCGGAGGCAGGGCCCAGCATTTT
NA | TRBJ1-1 | once | TRBV6-6 | CASSWGRAKGAFF | TGTGCCAGCAGTTGGGGCAGGGCGAAGGGAGCTTTCTTT